A single sample is the source of the 8 T cell receptor beta chains below, sequenced in a study of cytomegalovirus exposure and HLA in healthy donors. In the PCR, 60 Vbeta and 13 Jbeta primers were used. Using immunoSEQ multiplex PCR, the repertoire was profiled, and TCRdb retains in-frame clones only, with some absent. The table shows approximately 160,000 clones, with approximately 80% occurring only once. The sequenced sample consisted of PBMCs. Receptors were obtained from a man between 18 and 35 years old in good health and CMV-seronegative.

This clone was seen just once. The V call is TRBV7-2, the J call TRBJ1-4; D perhaps matches TRBD1 (6 bases). CDR3 length: 15 amino acids. Between the trimmed V and J ends, which lost 5 bases and 5 bases, there was a span of 15 bases. CDR1 SGHTA and CDR2 FQGNSA come from the germline V gene. In DNA, the CDR3 is TGTGCCAGCAGCCCCCGCAGGGGACCCAATGAAAAACTGTTTTTT. It yields the protein CASSPRRGPNEKLFF.

This clone has a handful of counts. The rearrangement joins TRBV14 to TRBJ2-3, with a possible D match to TRBD1 (6 bases). The CDR3 spans 18 residues. CDR1 SGHDN and CDR2 FVKESK come from the germline V gene. V gave up 4 bases and J gave up 3 bases, with 23 bases separating them. CDR3 bases: TGTGCCAGCAGCCTCCCCGGTACGTTTAGGGGGATAACAGATACGCAGTATTTT. Protein sequence: CASSLPGTFRGITDTQYF.

This clone has a single count. The chain links TRBV7-9 to TRBJ2-3; TRBD2 agrees at 10 bases. The CDR3 sequence is 15 residues long. Germline V gene data show CDR1 as SEHNR and CDR2 as FQNEAQ (reference sequence). Trimming took 4 bases from V and 3 from J; bases not matched to a gene: 4. This CDR3 is CASSSLAGTTDTQYF. The CDR3 bases are TGTGCCAGCAGCTCACTAGCGGGGACAACAGATACGCAGTATTTT.

The V call is TRBV2, the J call TRBJ1-1, with D possibly TRBD1 on 6 matching bases. Germline CDR1 reads SNHLY; CDR2 reads FYNNEI. The CDR3 has 14 amino acids. V dropped 3 bases and J dropped 3 bases, with 11 bases sitting between them. This chain's CDR3 is CASSDRGAYTEAFF. CDR3 bases: TGTGCCAGCAGTGATCGGGGGGCGTACACTGAAGCTTTCTTT.

This chain links TRBV6-5 with TRBJ2-1, with 13 bases matching TRBD2. The V gene end was trimmed by 5 bases and the J gene end by 9 bases; junction bases not matched to a gene: 4. The germline CDR1 and CDR2 sequences are MNHEY and SVGAGI. CDR3 length equals 14 residues. Here the CDR3 reads CASSPGLAGAEQFF. The CDR3 DNA follows: TGTGCCAGCAGTCCCGGACTAGCGGGGGCTGAGCAGTTCTTC.

The chain combines TRBV4-2 with TRBJ2-5; 8 bases are a match to TRBD2. Germline CDR1 LGHNA, CDR2 YNFKEQ. The CDR3 covers 14 residues. Losses at the gene ends were 6 bases for V and 5 bases for J; bases not matched to a gene: 8. CDR3: CASSSGLARETQYF. In DNA form, the CDR3 reads TGTGCCAGCAGTTCCGGACTAGCCCGTGAGACCCAGTACTTC.

This chain uses TRBV28 with TRBJ2-2, with TRBD1 identical over 7 bases. Unmatched junction bases numbered 14, after V lost 7 bases and J lost 6 bases. This CDR3 has 16 residues. Germline CDR1 is MDHEN and CDR2 is SYDVKM. The CDR3 loop reads CASTLNRGTHPGELFF. The CDR3 DNA follows: TGTGCCAGCACCTTAAACAGGGGAACACATCCCGGGGAGCTGTTTTTT.

This clone appeared a few times. The genes are TRBV19 and TRBJ2-7, with a possible D match to TRBD1 (6 bases). CDR3 length: 15 amino acids. From germline, CDR1 is LNHDA and CDR2 SQIVND (reference sequence). Trimming left V 6 bases short and J 1 base short, with 16 bases between. The CDR3 DNA reads as TGTGCCAGTAGCAAAAACAGGGACCTTTCCTACGAGCAGTACTTC. Its translation is CASSKNRDLSYEQYF.